The clone carrying this T cell receptor beta chain showed up just once. Extracted RNA was reverse transcribed into cDNA, the sequencing template. Repertoires were generated with immunoSEQ multiplex PCR, while TCRdb's copy carries only in-frame clones and drops some. Of under 130,000 clones in the sample, 55% were seen once. This sample was taken from a study of CD8+ T cells in alopecia areata. Germline V gene data show CDR1 as ENHRY and CDR2 as SYGVKD. This CDR3 is 12 amino acids long. V was cut by 11 bases and J by 2 bases, with 12 bases left in between. The clonotype comes from a human donor in good health. The chain has TRBV10-3 and TRBJ2-5, with a tentative D call TRBD2 (6 bases). Sample: CD4+ T cells sorted from blood. As DNA, the CDR3 is TGTGCCGTCTCGGGGGAACAAGAGACCCAGTACTTC. Translation gives CAVSGEQETQYF.